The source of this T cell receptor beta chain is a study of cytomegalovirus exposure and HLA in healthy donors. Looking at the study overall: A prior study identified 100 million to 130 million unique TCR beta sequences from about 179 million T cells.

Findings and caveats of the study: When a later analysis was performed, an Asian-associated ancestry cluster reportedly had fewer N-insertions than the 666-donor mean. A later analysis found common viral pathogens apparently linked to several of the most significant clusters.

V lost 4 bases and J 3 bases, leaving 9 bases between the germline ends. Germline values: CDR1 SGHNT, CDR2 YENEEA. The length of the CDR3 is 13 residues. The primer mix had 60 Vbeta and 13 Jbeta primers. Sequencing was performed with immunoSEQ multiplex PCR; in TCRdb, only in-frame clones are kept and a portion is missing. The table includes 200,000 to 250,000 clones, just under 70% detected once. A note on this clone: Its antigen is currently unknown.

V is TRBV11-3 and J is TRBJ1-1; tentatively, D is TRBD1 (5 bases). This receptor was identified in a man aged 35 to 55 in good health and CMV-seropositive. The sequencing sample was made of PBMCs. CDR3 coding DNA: TGTGCCAGCAGCTCCGACAGATACACTGAAGCTTTCTTT. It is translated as CASSSDRYTEAFF.